Listed below are T cell receptor beta chains from one sample, sequenced in a study of shared clonotypes between healthy human individuals. Produced via immunoSEQ multiplex PCR; TCRdb's table is partial and in-frame only. In the table there are roughly 500,000 clones, 70% to 80% of which are singletons. Sequencing was carried out using PBMCs. The receptors were sampled from a woman aged 40-49 years in good health. Some clones in this sample may be carry-over from other donors' samples. CDR3s leave out the opening cysteine and the closing phenylalanine or tryptophan. D genes are given only for firm matches.

d_gene: TRBD2; v_gene: TRBV5-1; j_gene: TRBJ2-7; CDR3aa: ASSLDLAAGSYEQY
d_gene: TRBD2; v_gene: TRBV7-9; j_gene: TRBJ2-1; CDR3aa: ASSLAGGGHNEQF
d_gene: NA; v_gene: TRBV2; j_gene: TRBJ2-2; CDR3aa: ASRGQMNTGELF
d_gene: TRBD1; v_gene: TRBV27; j_gene: TRBJ2-3; CDR3aa: ASRTGGLGTDTQY
d_gene: NA; v_gene: TRBV10-1; j_gene: TRBJ2-7; CDR3aa: ASSRAPKTPGEQY
d_gene: NA; v_gene: TRBV7-6; j_gene: TRBJ2-1; CDR3aa: ASSSLKGDEQF
d_gene: TRBD2; v_gene: TRBV7-3; j_gene: TRBJ2-3; CDR3aa: ASSLGGTSDDTQY
d_gene: TRBD2; v_gene: TRBV11-3; j_gene: TRBJ2-3; CDR3aa: ASSLKLAGGRKGTDTQY
d_gene: NA; v_gene: TRBV19; j_gene: TRBJ1-1; CDR3aa: ASSIYGNTEAF
d_gene: TRBD1; v_gene: TRBV28; j_gene: TRBJ1-3; CDR3aa: ASRPRGTDPNTIY
d_gene: TRBD2; v_gene: TRBV10-2; j_gene: TRBJ2-1; CDR3aa: ASSEVLAGVNEQF
d_gene: NA; v_gene: TRBV7-9; j_gene: TRBJ1-4; CDR3aa: ASSIQGRNEKLF
d_gene: NA; v_gene: TRBV6-5; j_gene: TRBJ2-7; CDR3aa: ASSYDLSGYEQY
d_gene: NA; v_gene: TRBV6-1; j_gene: TRBJ1-2; CDR3aa: ASSEGAGRIYGYT
d_gene: NA; v_gene: TRBV28; j_gene: TRBJ2-1; CDR3aa: ASSLALSGEQF
d_gene: NA; v_gene: TRBV18; j_gene: TRBJ2-2; CDR3aa: ASSPTTGELF
d_gene: TRBD2; v_gene: TRBV5-4; j_gene: TRBJ2-1; CDR3aa: ASSLRREPQF
d_gene: TRBD1; v_gene: TRBV28; j_gene: TRBJ2-1; CDR3aa: ASSFLGTATYNEQF
d_gene: TRBD2; v_gene: TRBV28; j_gene: TRBJ2-1; CDR3aa: ASTRLAGPYNEQF
d_gene: TRBD1; v_gene: TRBV15; j_gene: TRBJ1-1; CDR3aa: ATSRDRARGTEAF
d_gene: TRBD1; v_gene: TRBV5-1; j_gene: TRBJ2-1; CDR3aa: ASSPGGQGAANEQF
d_gene: NA; v_gene: TRBV2; j_gene: TRBJ2-1; CDR3aa: ASSAEGGSEQF
d_gene: NA; v_gene: TRBV7-2; j_gene: TRBJ1-1; CDR3aa: ASSLRTPAF
d_gene: NA; v_gene: TRBV5-4; j_gene: TRBJ2-3; CDR3aa: ASSLPDSTDTQY
d_gene: NA; v_gene: TRBV7-9; j_gene: TRBJ1-1; CDR3aa: ASSFDGNTEAF
d_gene: TRBD2; v_gene: TRBV27; j_gene: TRBJ2-7; CDR3aa: ASSLSLAVGYEQY
d_gene: NA; v_gene: TRBV29-1; j_gene: TRBJ1-2; CDR3aa: SVPRGDGYGYT
d_gene: NA; v_gene: TRBV28; j_gene: TRBJ2-4; CDR3aa: ASSLGKYIQY
d_gene: NA; v_gene: TRBV5-1; j_gene: TRBJ2-5; CDR3aa: ASSLRGTETQY